Below, 26 T cell receptor beta chains from the same sample are listed, as sequenced in a study of identical twins. TCRdb processed the 5' RACE reads anew with MiXCR; each CDR3 protein has one entry. This sample has under 400,000 distinct CDR3 sequences, with 8.5% to 10% found just once. The sequenced sample was naive T cells sorted from blood. The source is a woman aged 45 to 65 in good health.

This clonotype has more than one count but fewer than ten. This chain links TRBV5-1 with TRBJ1-1; 7 bases are a match to TRBD1. The germline gives CDR1 SGHRS, CDR2 YFSETQ. V lost 3 bases, J lost 3 bases, and 5 bases stayed unmatched. The CDR3 has 14 residues. The CDR3 DNA sequence: TGCGCCAGCAGCTCCCTGCAGGGGGACACTGAAGCTTTCTTT. As protein: CASSSLQGDTEAFF.

This clonotype was found a few times. The chain links TRBV11-3 to TRBJ2-2; D not certain. With 1 base removed from V and 4 bases from J, the gap between germline ends came to 13 bases. The CDR3 contains 16 residues. From germline, CDR1 is SGHNT and CDR2 YENEEA. CDR3 nucleotide sequence: TGTGCCAGCAGCTTAGTCCACGGGCGAGGCACCGGGGAGCTGTTTTTT. Amino acids: CASSLVHGRGTGELFF.

This clonotype was recorded a few times. The chain is built from TRBV3-1 and TRBJ2-7; D ambiguous. V lost 1 base to trimming and J lost 0 bases, with 7 bases between them. The CDR3 is made up of 14 amino acids. Germline V gene data show CDR1 as LGHDT and CDR2 as YNNKEL (reference sequence). CDR3 DNA: TGTGCCAGCAGCCAAGGGCTGAACTCCTACGAGCAGTACTTC. This sequence encodes CASSQGLNSYEQYF.

There are a few counts of this clonotype. V and J are TRBV7-6 and TRBJ2-1, with 11 bases lining up with TRBD2. In germline, CDR1 is SGHVS, CDR2 FNYEAQ. This CDR3 has 16 amino acids. J gave up 4 bases and V 5 bases, and 7 bases lay outside the gene matches. CDR3 amino acids: CASSATGLAVYNEQFF. The DNA of the CDR3 is TGTGCCAGCAGCGCGACGGGACTAGCGGTTTACAATGAGCAGTTCTTC.

The V call is TRBV29-1, the J call TRBJ2-7; 7 nucleotides align to TRBD1. Trimming removed 7 bases from V and 7 bases from J; junction bases left unmatched: 13. Looked up from germline, CDR1 is SQVTM and CDR2 is ANQGSEA. The CDR3 totals 13 residues. The CDR3 DNA follows: TGCAGCGCCAGGGGTATTACAGGGGTGGAGCAGTACTTC. Its translation: CSARGITGVEQYF.

There are many counts of this clonotype. The J gene is TRBJ1-1, the V gene TRBV10-3; 8 positions agree with TRBD1. The CDR3 is made up of 15 amino acids. V lost 6 bases and J lost 1; bases outside the gene matches: 7. Germline-derived CDR1 and CDR2 are ENHRY and SYGVKD. CDR3 loop: CAIRRGQGQNTEAFF. CDR3 in DNA: TGTGCCATCAGACGTGGACAGGGACAGAACACTGAAGCTTTCTTT.

This chain uses TRBV3-1 with TRBJ2-7; D remains ambiguous. V lost 2 bases and J lost 8, with 13 bases in between. The length of the CDR3 is 13 residues. Germline V CDR1 and CDR2: LGHDT, YNNKEL (reference sequence). This CDR3 is CASSQPNPGQQYF. CDR3 coding DNA: TGTGCCAGCAGCCAACCTAATCCGGGCCAGCAGTACTTC.

This chain connects TRBV12-3 or TRBV12-4 to TRBJ2-4; 8 nucleotides line up with TRBD2. Trimming at V came to 5 bases and at J to 0 bases, leaving 6 bases not matched to a gene. There are 16 residues in the CDR3. CDR3 nucleotides: TGTGCCAGCAGTCAGACGGGAGGGCAAGCCAAAAACATTCAGTACTTC. Protein product: CASSQTGGQAKNIQYF.

This clonotype was counted only a few times. This sequence joins TRBV4-1 and TRBJ1-4, with TRBD1 matching 8 bases. Germline values: CDR1 MGHRA, CDR2 YSYEKL. With 2 bases clipped from V and 6 bases from J, the junction kept 8 bases outside the gene matches. The CDR3 is 16 amino acids. CDR3 in amino acids: CASSQIRDRPYEKLFF. The CDR3 coding sequence is TGCGCCAGCAGCCAAATCCGGGACAGGCCGTATGAAAAACTGTTTTTT.

This clonotype was detected ten times or more. The chain recombines TRBV29-1 with TRBJ2-5, with 8 bases identical to TRBD1. The J segment lost 5 bases and the V segment lost 5 bases, leaving 1 base of the junction unmatched. CDR1 SQVTM and CDR2 ANQGSEA come from the germline V gene. The CDR3 runs 11 residues. The CDR3 region has the DNA TGCAGCGTTACAGGGGGGGAGACCCAGTACTTC. Amino acid sequence: CSVTGGETQYF.

The chain carries TRBV7-8 and TRBJ2-5; D is possibly TRBD2 (6 bases). CDR1 SGHVS and CDR2 FQNEAQ come from the germline V gene. Between the trimmed V and J ends, which lost 8 bases and 5 bases, there was a span of 15 bases. This CDR3 is 13 amino acids long. The DNA for the CDR3 is TGTGCCAGCCTGAAGACTAGGGACGAGACCCAGTACTTC. Protein: CASLKTRDETQYF.

By sample fraction, this clonotype is medium-sized (0.01 to 0.1%). V is TRBV5-1 and J is TRBJ2-1; D not resolved. Trimming left V 4 bases short and J 0 bases short, with 11 bases between. The CDR3 loop spans 15 amino acids. Germline V gene sequence: CDR1 SGHRS, CDR2 YFSETQ. CDR3 in amino acids: CASSPSSYSYNEQFF. In DNA form, the CDR3 reads TGCGCCAGCAGCCCGAGTAGTTACTCCTACAATGAGCAGTTCTTC. Complete variable domain (other parts from reference TRBV5-1 and TRBJ2-1): KAGVTQTPRYLIKTRGQQVTLSCSPISGHRSVSWYQQTPGQGLQFLFEYFSETQRNKGNFPGRFSGRQFSNSRSEMNVSTLELGDSALYLCASSPSSYSYNEQFFGPGTRLTVL.

J is TRBJ2-3 and V is TRBV30, with a possible D match to TRBD2 (5 bases). Looked up from germline, CDR1 is GTSNPN and CDR2 is SVGIG (reference sequence). V was shortened by 0 bases and J by 4 bases, with 17 bases between the two germline ends. This CDR3 region has 16 residues. The CDR3 nucleotides are TGTGCCTGGAGTGTCGGACCAATAAGCGGCTCAGATACGCAGTATTTT. Residues: CAWSVGPISGSDTQYF. The variable domain in full, completed from reference TRBV30 and TRBJ2-3, reads SQTIHQWPATLVQPVGSPLSLECTVEGTSNPNLYWYRQAAGRGLQLLFYSVGIGQISSEVPQNLSASRPQDRQFILSSKKLLLSDSGFYLCAWSVGPISGSDTQYFGPGTRLTVL.

CDR3 residues: CASSPPGLEFGEQFF. The CDR3 DNA reads TGTGCCAGCTCACCACCGGGACTAGAGTTCGGTGAGCAGTTCTTC. The rearrangement uses TRBV18 and TRBJ2-1; 8 bases map to TRBD2. The CDR3 contains 15 residues. Looked up from germline, CDR1 is KGHSH and CDR2 is LQKENI. V lost 0 bases and J lost 9; bases outside the gene matches: 7.

This clonotype was detected many times. J is TRBJ1-3 and V is TRBV6-6; D remains ambiguous. V was pared by 6 bases and J by 7 bases, with 13 bases between. CDR3 size: 13 residues. Per the germline V gene, CDR1 is MNHNY and CDR2 is SVGAGI (reference sequence). CDR3 sequence (DNA): TGTGCCAGCAGCCAAACGGCCCGCAACACCATATATTTT. Translating gives CASSQTARNTIYF.

This clonotype was recorded at least ten times. The chain uses TRBV27 and TRBJ2-7; D might be TRBD1 (6 bases). The CDR3 consists of 13 residues. Trimming cost V 3 bases and J 4 bases, with 10 bases left between them. Germline-derived CDR1 and CDR2 are MNHEY and SMNVEV (reference sequence). For the CDR3, the DNA is TGTGCCAGCAGTTTTGGGGGCACTTACGAGCAGTACTTC. Translated: CASSFGGTYEQYF.

This clonotype came up many times. The rearrangement joins TRBV7-9 to TRBJ1-3, with unresolved D. Germline V gene lookup returns CDR1 SEHNR and CDR2 FQNEAQ (reference sequence). V was pared by 1 base and J by 8 bases, with 15 bases between. This CDR3 has 15 residues. The CDR3, as DNA: TGTGCCAGCAGCTTAGAGAAACCCCGGGGAGACACCATATATTTT. It translates to CASSLEKPRGDTIYF.

The gene calls are TRBV14 and TRBJ1-3, with D possibly matching TRBD1 (6 bases). The CDR3 has 14 residues. V lost 5 bases to trimming and J lost 1 base, with 9 bases between them. Looked up from germline, CDR1 is SGHDN and CDR2 is FVKESK. The CDR3 DNA reads as TGTGCCAGCAGCGCCGACAGGTCTGGAAACACCATATATTTT. This sequence encodes CASSADRSGNTIYF.

The sample holds a few counts of this clonotype. V and J are TRBV5-1 and TRBJ2-1, with D tentatively TRBD1 (6 bases). The CDR3 runs 18 residues. The ends were cut back, 2 bases at V and 6 bases at J, with 24 bases in the middle. Germline-derived CDR1 and CDR2 are SGHRS and YFSETQ. The CDR3 DNA is TGCGCCAGCAGCTTACCTACTCACCCCGGGGACACAGGCAATGAGCAGTTCTTC. Protein sequence: CASSLPTHPGDTGNEQFF.

This clonotype has at least ten counts. This rearrangement joins TRBV10-3 to TRBJ2-3; 9 nucleotides line up with TRBD2. V was pared by 4 bases and J by 2 bases, with 4 bases of the junction left unmatched. CDR3 length: 15 amino acids. CDR1 is ENHRY and CDR2 is SYGVKD in the germline V gene. CDR3 sequence reads: CAISVTSGHTDTQYF. CDR3 DNA: TGTGCCATCAGTGTGACTAGCGGCCACACAGATACGCAGTATTTT.

The sample holds many counts of this clonotype. The chain uses TRBV12-3 or TRBV12-4 and TRBJ2-7, with a weak D call TRBD2 (5 bases). V dropped 6 bases and J dropped 1 base, with 10 bases sitting between them. This CDR3 has 13 amino acids. The CDR3 is CASRPRGSYEQYF. The CDR3 coding sequence is TGTGCCAGCAGACCTCGGGGTTCCTACGAGCAGTACTTC.

The CDR3 bases are TGTGCCAGCAGCTTATCGTGGCTAGATTCCTACGAGCAGTACTTC. This codes for CASSLSWLDSYEQYF. The chain combines TRBV13 with TRBJ2-7; D gene ambiguous. Germline CDR1 reads PRHDT; CDR2 reads FYEKMQ (reference sequence). This CDR3 spans 15 amino acids. V was clipped by 2 bases and J by 1 base, with 12 bases between them.

The chain couples TRBV27 to TRBJ2-7, with a possible D match to TRBD2 (6 bases). Trimming pared 6 bases from V and 3 bases from J, leaving 18 bases between. Germline CDR1 MNHEY, CDR2 SMNVEV (reference sequence). This CDR3 has 15 residues. In nucleotides, the CDR3 is TGTGCCAGCAGGGGGCTCGGGACGGGGGACTACGAGCAGTACGTC. Its protein is CASRGLGTGDYEQYV.

This clonotype was detected many times. The V and J genes are TRBV28 and TRBJ2-3, with 11 bases lining up with TRBD2. The length of the CDR3 is 16 residues. CDR1 and CDR2 from the germline V gene are MDHEN and SYDVKM. Trimming took 6 bases from V and 2 from J; bases not matched to a gene: 7. CDR3 loop: CASRPGLAVLTDTQYF. CDR3 bases: TGTGCCAGCAGACCGGGACTAGCGGTCCTCACAGATACGCAGTATTTT.

There are a few counts of this clonotype. The rearrangement joins TRBV12-3 or TRBV12-4 to TRBJ1-5; D uncertain. V dropped 4 bases and J dropped 5 bases, with 9 bases sitting between them. There are 13 residues in the CDR3. The CDR3 DNA reads TGTGCCAGCAGTTCGGGCGGCTATCAGCCCCAGCATTTT. This translates into CASSSGGYQPQHF.

This rearrangement joins TRBV6-5 to TRBJ2-2; D is unclear. This CDR3 has 14 residues. V lost 0 bases to trimming and J lost 9 bases, with 11 bases between them. Germline V gene sequence: CDR1 MNHEY, CDR2 SVGAGI. The CDR3 is CASSYSTIERELFF. The CDR3 nucleotides are TGTGCCAGCAGTTACTCCACGATTGAGAGGGAGCTGTTTTTT.